The subject of this entry is one T cell receptor beta chain. The antigen remains undetermined. The sample originates from a study of cytomegalovirus exposure and HLA in healthy donors. Study summary: Out of fewer than 500 genotyped donors, roughly 83% belonged to the Caucasian-associated ancestry cluster.

The study, taken as a whole, reports: Excluded were some V segments that proved indistinguishable, including TRBV6-2 and TRBV6-3. The authors listed some 150 TCR beta chains as cytomegalovirus-associated.

The CDR3 contains 15 residues. V shed 7 bases and J shed 4 bases, with 19 bases lying between them. Germline V gene sequence: CDR1 MNHNY, CDR2 SVGAGI (reference sequence). Primers: 60 Vbeta forward and 13 Jbeta reverse. Some clones are missing from TCRdb's copy, which holds only in-frame ones; the method was immunoSEQ multiplex PCR. The table records fewer than 90,000 clones, roughly three quarters of them present only once. This TCR came from a male donor in good health and CMV-seronegative. The chain joins TRBV6-6 to TRBJ1-1; D is unclear. The sequencing input was PBMCs. The CDR3 nucleotides are TGTGCCAGCATCCCGACGGGTCGATCCACCACTGAAGCTTTCTTT. Translated, it gives CASIPTGRSTTEAFF.